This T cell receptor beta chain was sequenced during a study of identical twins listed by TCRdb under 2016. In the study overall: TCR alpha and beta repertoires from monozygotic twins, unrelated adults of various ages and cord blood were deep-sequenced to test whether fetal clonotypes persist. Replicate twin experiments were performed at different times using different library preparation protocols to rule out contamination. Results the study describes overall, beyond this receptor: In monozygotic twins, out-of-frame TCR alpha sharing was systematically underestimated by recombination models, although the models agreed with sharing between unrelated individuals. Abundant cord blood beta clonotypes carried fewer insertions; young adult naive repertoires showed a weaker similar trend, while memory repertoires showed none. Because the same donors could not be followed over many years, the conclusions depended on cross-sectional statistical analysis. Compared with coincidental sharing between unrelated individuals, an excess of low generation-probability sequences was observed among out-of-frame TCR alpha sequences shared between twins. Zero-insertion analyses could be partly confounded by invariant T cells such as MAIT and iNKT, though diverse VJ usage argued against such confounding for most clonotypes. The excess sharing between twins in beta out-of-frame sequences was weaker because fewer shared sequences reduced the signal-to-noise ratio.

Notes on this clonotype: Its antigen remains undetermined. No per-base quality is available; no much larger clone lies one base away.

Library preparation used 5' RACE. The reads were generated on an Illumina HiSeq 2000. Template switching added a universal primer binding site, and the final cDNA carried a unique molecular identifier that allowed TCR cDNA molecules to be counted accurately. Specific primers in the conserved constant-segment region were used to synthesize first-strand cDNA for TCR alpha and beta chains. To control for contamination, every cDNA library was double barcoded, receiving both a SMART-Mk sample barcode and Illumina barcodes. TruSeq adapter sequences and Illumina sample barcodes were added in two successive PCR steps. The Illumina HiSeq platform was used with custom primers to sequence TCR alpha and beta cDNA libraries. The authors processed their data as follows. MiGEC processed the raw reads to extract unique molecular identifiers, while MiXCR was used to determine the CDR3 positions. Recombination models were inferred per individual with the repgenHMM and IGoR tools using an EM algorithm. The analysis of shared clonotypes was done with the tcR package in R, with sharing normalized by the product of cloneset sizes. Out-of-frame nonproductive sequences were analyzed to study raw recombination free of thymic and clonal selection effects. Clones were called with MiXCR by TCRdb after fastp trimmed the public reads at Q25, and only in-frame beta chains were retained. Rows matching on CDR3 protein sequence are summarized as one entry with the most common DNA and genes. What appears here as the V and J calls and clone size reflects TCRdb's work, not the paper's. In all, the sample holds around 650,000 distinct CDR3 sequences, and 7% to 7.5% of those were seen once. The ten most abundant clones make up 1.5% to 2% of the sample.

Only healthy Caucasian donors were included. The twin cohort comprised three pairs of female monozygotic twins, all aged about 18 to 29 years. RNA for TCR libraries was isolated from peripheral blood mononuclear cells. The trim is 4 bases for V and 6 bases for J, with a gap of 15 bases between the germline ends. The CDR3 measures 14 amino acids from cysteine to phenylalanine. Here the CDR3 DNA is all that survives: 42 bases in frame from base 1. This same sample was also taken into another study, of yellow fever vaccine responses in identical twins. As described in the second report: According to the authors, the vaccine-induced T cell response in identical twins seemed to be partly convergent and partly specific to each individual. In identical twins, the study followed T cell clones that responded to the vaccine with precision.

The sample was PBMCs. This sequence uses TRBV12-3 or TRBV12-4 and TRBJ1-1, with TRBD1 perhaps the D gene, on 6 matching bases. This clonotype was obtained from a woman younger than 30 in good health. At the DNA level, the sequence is TGTGCCAGCAGTTCCTGGGACACCCAACCTGAAGCTTTCTTT. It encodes CASSSWDTQPEAFF.